This T cell receptor beta chain was recovered during a study of blood T cell repertoires in COVID-19. The germline V gene has CDR1 LGHDT and CDR2 YNNKEL (reference sequence). The junction had 11 bases not matched to a gene; V was cut back by 4 bases and J by 7 bases. This CDR3 spans 17 amino acids. In the authors' methods: By means of reference gene primer amplification, nucleated cell counts were estimated. The method was immunoSEQ multiplex PCR; TCRdb's version includes in-frame clones alone and lacks a portion of them. The V and J calls and clone size were taken over from that table, and D and trimming were inferred from the DNA. The sample has fewer than 80,000 clones, around 70% seen once; the top ten hold around 20%.

Specimen: peripheral blood. This receptor was obtained from a man in his 60s with acute or convalescent COVID-19. The chain uses TRBV3-1 (or the pseudogene TRBV3-2) and TRBJ2-1; 12 bases fit TRBD2. The CDR3 sequence: CASSPWTSGVGGNEQFF. CDR3 DNA sequence: TGTGCCAGCAGCCCGTGGACTAGCGGGGTGGGGGGGAATGAGCAGTTCTTC.